This paragraph covers one TCR beta chain sequence. Looked up from germline, CDR1 is LGHDT and CDR2 is YNNKEL (reference sequence). This CDR3 has 15 amino acids. Trimming left V 5 bases short and J 0 bases short, with 11 bases between. TCRdb analysed the RT-PCR reads with MiXCR anew, one entry per CDR3 protein. The sample yields about 700,000 distinct CDR3 sequences, 11% to 15% seen once. This receptor was identified in a female donor in good health, serving as a healthy control. What was sequenced was memory CD4+ T cells from blood. This rearrangement joins TRBV3-1 to TRBJ2-1; TRBD1 is a possible D gene (6 bases). The CDR3 loop reads CASSSRQDSYNEQFF. The CDR3 region has the DNA TGTGCCAGCAGCTCCAGACAGGACTCCTACAATGAGCAGTTCTTC.